This is a list of T cell receptor beta chains from one sample in a study of glioma-infiltrating T cells after dendritic cell vaccination. TCRdb's copy holds only in-frame clones and misses some; the assay was immunoSEQ multiplex PCR. This sample has about 100,000 clones; roughly 80% occur once, and the top ten carry 5.4%. This specimen consisted of blood, obtained after dendritic cell vaccination. These TCRs come from a human donor with glioblastoma. CDR3s include the opening cysteine and the closing phenylalanine or tryptophan. The listing skips clone size in some rows; elsewhere it reads once, few, many or a size class.

size: -; V: TRBV11-3; CDR3: CASSAMNTEAFF
size: -; V: TRBV27; CDR3: CATQGPGEQFF
size: -; V: TRBV25-1; CDR3: CASSDRGLGNTEAFF
size: -; V: TRBV21-1; CDR3: CASSKARDYHEQFF
size: few; V: TRBV7-9; CDR3: CASSFRQGHSYGYTF
size: -; V: TRBV15; CDR3: CATSRARTGIGTEAFF
size: -; V: TRBV18; CDR3: CASSPTGQMNTEAFF
size: -; V: TRBV7-3; CDR3: CASSLGLAGNEQFF
size: once; V: TRBV5-1; CDR3: CASSLGSGEVFYEQYF
size: -; V: TRBV6-1; CDR3: CASSGSGTSGLSGANVLTF
size: -; V: TRBV4-2; CDR3: CASLSNYGYTF
size: -; V: TRBV23-1; CDR3: CARTQGGRLSYEQYF
size: -; V: TRBV19; CDR3: CASSIPGTGNTIYF
size: -; V: TRBV28; CDR3: CASSSRIGTPNQPQHF
size: -; V: TRBV11-2; CDR3: CASSKSGPQETQYF
size: -; V: TRBV19; CDR3: CASRALTAGANVLTF
size: -; V: TRBV19; CDR3: CASSRGERNSYNEQFF
size: -; V: TRBV5-1; CDR3: CASSLASGGGNTEAFF
size: once; V: TRBV5-6; CDR3: CASSLSMGTTQETQYF
size: -; V: TRBV27; CDR3: CASSRAGDNQPQHF
size: -; V: TRBV7-2; CDR3: CASSRTGGIETQYF
size: -; V: TRBV14; CDR3: CASSPWTGGLRRELFF
size: once; V: TRBV6-1; CDR3: CAGDLGRGANYGYTF
size: -; V: TRBV19; CDR3: CASSIAGLAGGFQYF
size: -; V: TRBV10-3; CDR3: CAISGGDGIVDTQYF
size: few; V: TRBV6-1; CDR3: CASSLTGTLNQPQHF
size: -; V: TRBV19; CDR3: CASSIVAGGQVGQFF
size: many; V: TRBV10-1; CDR3: CASSVGLSKSEQYF
size: -; V: TRBV30; CDR3: CAFQGPPLHF
size: -; V: TRBV7-3; CDR3: CASSLQLVSNEQFF
size: -; V: TRBV5-1; CDR3: CASTLNGRGADTQYF
size: -; V: TRBV7-3; CDR3: CASSLGTSGGAYNEQFF
size: -; V: TRBV5-6; CDR3: CASSLVRGLGYGYTF
size: -; V: TRBV28; CDR3: CASSFGLAGGPDYNEQFF
size: -; V: TRBV5-6; CDR3: CASSLAVRGRGGYGYTF
size: -; V: TRBV2; CDR3: CASSETRSNQPQHF
size: few; V: TRBV9; CDR3: CASSVGVVPRAGEQYF
size: -; V: TRBV19; CDR3: CATTDRGLGVTEAFF
size: -; V: TRBV6-1; CDR3: CASSDPWTASYEQYF
size: -; V: TRBV29-1; CDR3: CSVRTGMMTGELFF
size: -; V: TRBV5-1; CDR3: CASSPGGRDTQYF
size: -; V: TRBV6-5; CDR3: CASSKGVPNYEQYF
size: -; V: TRBV10-3; CDR3: CAIREQGSSDTQYF
size: -; V: TRBV27; CDR3: CASRSSYEQYF
size: -; V: TRBV30; CDR3: CAWSVSGRASAQYF
size: few; V: TRBV4-2; CDR3: CATRSSAGTDTQYF
size: -; V: TRBV6-5; CDR3: CASGVGGVSYNEQFF
size: -; V: TRBV4-1; CDR3: CASSQDSGSEAFF
size: -; V: TRBV18; CDR3: CASSPRRGKQGTTEAFF
size: -; V: TRBV5-1; CDR3: CASSPVTGMGNEQFF
size: -; V: TRBV6-5; CDR3: CASSEGPRGETQYF
size: -; V: TRBV2; CDR3: CASSEAGQGNQPQHF
size: -; V: TRBV10-3; CDR3: CAISDYGARGYTF
size: few; V: TRBV5-5; CDR3: CASSLAGASSIQYF
size: -; V: TRBV29-1; CDR3: CSVGSGGTFF
size: -; V: TRBV4-1; CDR3: CASSQEGKTGYGELFF
size: -; V: TRBV19; CDR3: CASSNQGSSYGYTF
size: -; V: TRBV6-5; CDR3: CASSPKGSSSYEQYF
size: -; V: TRBV6-1; CDR3: CASSEPGQGWNTEAFF
size: few; V: TRBV5-8; CDR3: CASSLASGTYEQYF